A single T cell receptor (beta chain) is shown here with its context. Data came from immunoSEQ multiplex PCR; TCRdb stores just in-frame clones and leaves some out. The profile covers 85,000 to 120,000 clones, with about four fifths appearing a single time and less than 10% taken by the ten largest. These data are taken from a study of blood T cell repertoires in COVID-19. Turning to the study itself: T cells, B-cell-depleted T cells, or PBMCs provided the cDNA or gDNA that served as material.

The CDR3 sequence is 14 residues long. Germline V CDR1 and CDR2: SGHRS, YFSETQ. Trimming removed 0 bases at V and 6 bases at J, with 10 bases between. This rearrangement joins TRBV5-1 to TRBJ1-5; D call uncertain. The source material was peripheral blood. The receptor's source is a man aged 35 to 55 with active or convalescent COVID-19. The CDR3 loop is CASSLDGVGQPQHF. The CDR3 DNA sequence: TGCGCCAGCAGCTTGGACGGGGTGGGTCAGCCCCAGCATTTT.